This entry describes one T cell receptor beta chain. The sample is drawn from a study of CD8+CD57+ T cells in acquired aplastic anemia. This CDR3 has 14 amino acids. Germline CDR1 MNHNS, CDR2 SASEGT. V was pared by 6 bases and J by 0 bases, with 9 bases between. For sequencing, patients were chosen who had shown expansion of CD8+CD57+ cells by flow cytometry. For CDR3 and TCR beta VDJ profiling, genomic DNA was the template used. From the reads, TCRdb called clonotypes with MiXCR, one entry per CDR3 protein. The sample holds more than 200,000 distinct CDR3 sequences, over 40% seen once. V gene TRBV6-1 combines with J gene TRBJ1-3; D ambiguous. The origin of this receptor is a human donor with aplastic anemia. Sequenced material: sorted CD4+, CD8+, or CD8+CD57+ T cells (not recorded which) from PBMCs. CDR3 DNA: TGTGCCAGCAGGGGTTGGGACTCTGGAAACACCATATATTTT. Amino acids: CASRGWDSGNTIYF.